The rows below give T cell receptor beta chains drawn from one sample of a study of beta chain features in type 1 diabetes. Libraries were prepared by immunoSEQ multiplex PCR; TCRdb keeps only in-frame clonotypes and omits some of them. The sample has 600,000 to 700,000 clones; roughly 13% are singletons. Sample: naive CD4+ T cells from blood. The source is a man between 18 and 29 years old with type 1 diabetes. CDR3s include the opening cysteine and the closing phenylalanine or tryptophan. A D gene is named only where the DNA matches it firmly. A clone size is listed for some rows: how often the clone was seen (once, few, many), or a class if it is expanded.

j_gene: TRBJ2-6; v_gene: TRBV18; abundance: few; d_gene: NA; CDR3aa: CASTANGRRGSGANVLTF; CDR3nt: TGTGCCAGCACAGCGAACGGACGTCGGGGCTCTGGGGCCAACGTCCTGACTTTC
j_gene: TRBJ2-7; v_gene: TRBV29-1; abundance: few; d_gene: NA; CDR3aa: CSVESVTEQYF; CDR3nt: TGCAGCGTTGAAAGCGTTACGGAGCAGTACTTC
j_gene: TRBJ2-1; v_gene: TRBV5-4; abundance: NA; d_gene: NA; CDR3aa: CASSLSGAVNEQFF; CDR3nt: TGTGCCAGCAGCTTGTCGGGGGCCGTCAATGAGCAGTTCTTC
j_gene: TRBJ2-3; v_gene: TRBV11-2; abundance: NA; d_gene: TRBD1; CDR3aa: CASSLDNGQGNVF; CDR3nt: TGTGCCAGCAGCTTAGATAATGGACAGGGTAATGTTTTT
j_gene: TRBJ1-6; v_gene: TRBV18; abundance: NA; d_gene: TRBD1; CDR3aa: CASSPGQGSNNSPLHF; CDR3nt: TGTGCCAGCTCACCAGGACAGGGGTCCAATAATTCACCCCTCCACTTT
j_gene: TRBJ2-7; v_gene: TRBV2; abundance: few; d_gene: NA; CDR3aa: CASSEQGQSSYEQYF; CDR3nt: TGTGCCAGCAGTGAACAGGGGCAGAGCTCCTACGAGCAGTACTTC
j_gene: TRBJ1-1; v_gene: TRBV13; abundance: NA; d_gene: NA; CDR3aa: CASSLGENTEAFF; CDR3nt: TGTGCCAGCAGCTTAGGCGAGAACACTGAAGCTTTCTTT
j_gene: TRBJ2-7; v_gene: TRBV27; abundance: NA; d_gene: NA; CDR3aa: CASSLRGVYEQYF; CDR3nt: TGTGCCAGCAGTCTCCGAGGGGTATACGAGCAGTACTTC
j_gene: TRBJ2-7; v_gene: TRBV7-9; abundance: few; d_gene: NA; CDR3aa: CASSLGPLGTYEQYF; CDR3nt: TGTGCCAGCAGCTTAGGACCCCTGGGAACCTACGAGCAGTACTTC
j_gene: TRBJ1-6; v_gene: TRBV2; abundance: NA; d_gene: TRBD1; CDR3aa: CASSGEGAGNSPLHF; CDR3nt: TGTGCCAGCAGTGGGGAGGGGGCCGGTAATTCACCCCTCCACTTT
j_gene: TRBJ1-1; v_gene: TRBV6-5; abundance: NA; d_gene: NA; CDR3aa: CASSYSAGLGNTEAFF; CDR3nt: TGTGCCAGCAGTTACTCGGCGGGGCTTGGTAACACTGAAGCTTTCTTT
j_gene: TRBJ2-7; v_gene: TRBV30; abundance: NA; d_gene: TRBD1; CDR3aa: CAWSYRGPSEQYF; CDR3nt: TGTGCCTGGAGCTACAGGGGACCAAGCGAGCAGTACTTC
j_gene: TRBJ2-1; v_gene: TRBV15; abundance: few; d_gene: TRBD2; CDR3aa: CATSTRLIAGADEQFF; CDR3nt: TGTGCCACCAGCACCCGTCTGATAGCGGGGGCCGATGAGCAGTTCTTC
j_gene: TRBJ2-1; v_gene: TRBV11-3; abundance: NA; d_gene: TRBD2; CDR3aa: CASSRGTSGTGEQFF; CDR3nt: TGTGCCAGCAGCCGCGGGACTAGCGGGACTGGGGAGCAGTTCTTC
j_gene: TRBJ1-6; v_gene: TRBV6-6; abundance: few; d_gene: TRBD1; CDR3aa: CASSYRQGDSPLHF; CDR3nt: TGTGCCAGCAGTTACAGACAGGGAGATTCACCCCTCCACTTT
j_gene: TRBJ1-6; v_gene: TRBV25-1; abundance: NA; d_gene: TRBD1; CDR3aa: CASGTAINSPLHF; CDR3nt: TGTGCCAGCGGGACAGCGATTAATTCACCCCTCCACTTT
j_gene: TRBJ2-5; v_gene: TRBV25-1; abundance: NA; d_gene: NA; CDR3aa: CASSELGQGGETQYF; CDR3nt: TGTGCCAGCAGTGAATTGGGTCAGGGCGGGGAGACCCAGTACTTC
j_gene: TRBJ2-1; v_gene: TRBV7-9; abundance: NA; d_gene: NA; CDR3aa: CASSLDGAYNEQFF; CDR3nt: TGTGCCAGCAGCTTAGATGGGGCCTACAATGAGCAGTTCTTC
j_gene: TRBJ1-4; v_gene: TRBV2; abundance: few; d_gene: NA; CDR3aa: CASNPGGKLFF; CDR3nt: TGTGCCAGCAATCCGGGCGGAAAACTGTTTTTT
j_gene: TRBJ2-3; v_gene: TRBV5-1; abundance: NA; d_gene: NA; CDR3aa: CASSRLVPGNTDTQYF; CDR3nt: TGCGCCAGCAGCAGGCTCGTACCGGGGAACACAGATACGCAGTATTTT
j_gene: TRBJ1-1; v_gene: TRBV29-1; abundance: few; d_gene: NA; CDR3aa: CSVEVLTRNTEAFF; CDR3nt: TGCAGCGTTGAAGTCCTCACAAGGAACACTGAAGCTTTCTTT
j_gene: TRBJ1-2; v_gene: TRBV7-3; abundance: NA; d_gene: NA; CDR3aa: CASSPQGTMNYGYTF; CDR3nt: TGTGCCAGCAGCCCCCAAGGGACGATGAACTATGGCTACACCTTC
j_gene: TRBJ2-3; v_gene: TRBV6-6; abundance: NA; d_gene: NA; CDR3aa: CASSTPLSPEDTQYF; CDR3nt: TGTGCCAGCAGTACTCCCCTAAGCCCCGAGGATACGCAGTATTTT
j_gene: TRBJ2-5; v_gene: TRBV30; abundance: few; d_gene: TRBD2; CDR3aa: CAWSVGASGAQETQYF; CDR3nt: TGTGCCTGGAGTGTTGGGGCTAGCGGGGCCCAAGAGACCCAGTACTTC
j_gene: TRBJ2-3; v_gene: TRBV9; abundance: NA; d_gene: NA; CDR3aa: CASRRGASTDTQYF; CDR3nt: TGTGCCAGCAGACGGGGAGCCTCCACAGATACGCAGTATTTT
j_gene: TRBJ2-6; v_gene: TRBV19; abundance: NA; d_gene: NA; CDR3aa: CASMRRATPSNSGANVLTF; CDR3nt: TGTGCCAGTATGAGAAGGGCCACACCTTCTAACTCTGGGGCCAACGTCCTGACTTTC
j_gene: TRBJ2-3; v_gene: TRBV2; abundance: NA; d_gene: NA; CDR3aa: CATAPQDTQYF; CDR3nt: TGTGCCACCGCCCCCCAAGATACGCAGTATTTT
j_gene: TRBJ1-1; v_gene: TRBV29-1; abundance: NA; d_gene: TRBD1; CDR3aa: CSVETGGNTEAFF; CDR3nt: TGCAGCGTTGAAACAGGGGGGAACACTGAAGCTTTCTTT
j_gene: TRBJ2-1; v_gene: TRBV4-1; abundance: few; d_gene: TRBD2; CDR3aa: CASSPPSGGLYNEQFF; CDR3nt: TGCGCCAGCAGCCCCCCTAGCGGGGGCCTTTACAATGAGCAGTTCTTC
j_gene: TRBJ2-1; v_gene: TRBV5-1; abundance: NA; d_gene: NA; CDR3aa: CASSLSRAARRGEQFF; CDR3nt: TGCGCCAGCAGCCTCTCGCGGGCAGCCCGACGGGGTGAGCAGTTCTTC
j_gene: TRBJ1-1; v_gene: TRBV9; abundance: few; d_gene: TRBD1; CDR3aa: CASSVVGTVDAEAFF; CDR3nt: TGTGCCAGCAGCGTAGTGGGGACAGTTGACGCCGAAGCTTTCTTT
j_gene: TRBJ2-4; v_gene: TRBV7-6; abundance: NA; d_gene: NA; CDR3aa: CASSPNGRGAAKNIQYF; CDR3nt: TGTGCCAGCAGCCCCAACGGTCGGGGCGCAGCCAAAAACATTCAGTACTTC
j_gene: TRBJ2-3; v_gene: TRBV20-1; abundance: few; d_gene: NA; CDR3aa: CSASAADTQYF; CDR3nt: TGCAGTGCTAGTGCCGCAGATACGCAGTATTTT
j_gene: TRBJ2-5; v_gene: TRBV11-2; abundance: few; d_gene: NA; CDR3aa: CASSLGQETQYF; CDR3nt: TGTGCCAGCAGCTTAGGGCAAGAGACCCAGTACTTC
j_gene: TRBJ2-5; v_gene: TRBV2; abundance: few; d_gene: NA; CDR3aa: CASFWEFQETQYF; CDR3nt: TGTGCCAGCTTTTGGGAGTTCCAAGAGACCCAGTACTTC
j_gene: TRBJ2-5; v_gene: TRBV10-3; abundance: NA; d_gene: NA; CDR3aa: CAISEAGHGSGETQYF; CDR3nt: TGTGCCATCAGTGAAGCGGGACACGGGAGTGGAGAGACCCAGTACTTC
j_gene: TRBJ2-5; v_gene: TRBV7-8; abundance: NA; d_gene: NA; CDR3aa: CASSLLIGGAGTQYF; CDR3nt: TGTGCCAGCAGCTTACTAATCGGCGGGGCGGGGACCCAGTACTTC
j_gene: TRBJ1-1; v_gene: TRBV9; abundance: NA; d_gene: NA; CDR3aa: CASSPTVNTEAFF; CDR3nt: TGTGCCAGCAGCCCCACCGTGAACACTGAAGCTTTCTTT
j_gene: TRBJ1-4; v_gene: TRBV21-1; abundance: NA; d_gene: NA; CDR3aa: CASSILDSTTNEKLFF; CDR3nt: TGTGCCAGCAGCATCTTGGACAGCACAACTAATGAAAAACTGTTTTTT
j_gene: TRBJ2-2; v_gene: TRBV19; abundance: NA; d_gene: TRBD2; CDR3aa: CASTGGARDTGELFF; CDR3nt: TGTGCCAGTACCGGGGGGGCACGTGACACCGGGGAGCTGTTTTTT